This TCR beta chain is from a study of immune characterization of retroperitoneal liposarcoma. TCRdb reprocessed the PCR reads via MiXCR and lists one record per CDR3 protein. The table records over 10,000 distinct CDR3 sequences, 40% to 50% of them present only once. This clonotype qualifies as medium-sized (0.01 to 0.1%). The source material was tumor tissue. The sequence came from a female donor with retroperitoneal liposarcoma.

The CDR3 protein is CASTPSGGAVETQYF. The CDR3 nucleotides are TGTGCCAGCACCCCCTCCGGGGGGGCGGTAGAGACCCAGTACTTC. The chain employs TRBV12-3 or TRBV12-4 and TRBJ2-1; TRBD2 agrees at 8 bases. The J call may be wrong; the DNA end is better matched by TRBJ2-5. The CDR3 runs 15 residues.